A single sample is the source of the 5 T cell receptor beta chains below, sequenced in a study of vaccination and CD4 T cells after COVID-19. For these TCRs, the target antigens are not known. The treatment here: roughly 10-day PBMC culture with coronavirus spike peptide pools or control peptides (ViraFEST assay). Cultured CD4+ T cell DNA was sequenced using the Oncomine TCR Beta short-read assay. MiXCR, run by TCRdb on the PCR reads, gives a single entry per CDR3 protein. The profile shows some 8,500 distinct CDR3 sequences, 55% of them singletons. Sequencing was performed on CD4+ T cells from blood, cultured in vitro. The receptors originated from a human donor who had recovered from COVID-19.

V is TRBV12-3 or TRBV12-4 and J is TRBJ1-1; a weak D match, TRBD1 (6 bases). The V end was cut by 3 bases, the J end by 5 bases, with 19 bases between. CDR3 size: 16 residues. CDR3 residues: CASSFEQGFRRTEAFF. The DNA for the CDR3 is TGTGCCAGCAGTTTTGAACAGGGTTTTAGGAGGACTGAAGCTTTCTTT.

This chain uses TRBV6-1 with TRBJ1-3; TRBD1 matches at 7 bases. J lost 0 bases, V lost 5 bases, and 4 bases had no gene match. Germline assignment: CDR1 MNHNS and CDR2 SASEGT. The CDR3 consists of 15 residues. The CDR3 nucleotides are TGTGCCAGCAGTAAACAGGGGATCTCTGGAAACACCATATATTTT. Its protein product is CASSKQGISGNTIYF.

The V and J genes are TRBV20-1 and TRBJ1-1; D gene ambiguous. This CDR3 contains 13 residues. Per germline, CDR1 DFQATT and CDR2 SNEGSKA (reference sequence). With 6 bases removed from V and 0 bases from J, the gap between germline ends came to 11 bases. The CDR3 nucleotides read TGCAGTGCGGCGGGAGCTTTGAACACTGAAGCTTTCTTT. As protein: CSAAGALNTEAFF.

This chain connects TRBV25-1 to TRBJ2-2, with D possibly being TRBD1 (5 bases). The ends were cut back, 2 bases at V and 1 base at J, with 11 bases in the middle. In germline, CDR1 is MGHDK, CDR2 SYGVNS. The CDR3 has 16 amino acids. CDR3 coding DNA: TGTGCCAGCAGTGAAACCCCCAGGGAGAACACCGGGGAGCTGTTTTTT. It codes for CASSETPRENTGELFF.

V gene TRBV5-1 combines with J gene TRBJ2-5; 8 bases agree with TRBD1. V lost 4 bases to trimming and J lost 2 bases; unmatched junction nucleotides: 4. The germline gives CDR1 SGHRS, CDR2 YFSETQ. CDR3 size: 14 residues. CDR3 sequence: CASSGGTGQETQYF. CDR3 sequence (DNA): TGCGCCAGCAGCGGAGGGACAGGACAAGAGACCCAGTACTTC.